The clone carrying this TCR beta chain was seen repeatedly, ten times or more. This entry belongs to a study of T cells in Graves' hyperthyroidism and ophthalmopathy. It was considered stable Graves' hyperthyroidism when ophthalmopathy did not progress within 18 months. Amplified TCR beta CDR3 regions came from RNA transcripts. HTBI primers drove first-round RT-PCR of the TCR CDR3. TCRdb itself ran the multiplex PCR reads through MiXCR, one entry per CDR3 protein. In the table there are some 690,000 distinct CDR3 sequences, 15% to 20% of which are singletons. V was pared by 5 bases and J by 8 bases, with 13 bases between. Germline CDR1 reads SGHTA; CDR2 reads FQGNSA. The CDR3 covers 13 residues.

Sequencing used blood. The TCR originated in a man between 50 and 59 years old with Graves' hyperthyroidism. The chain employs TRBV7-2 and TRBJ2-1, with a weak D call TRBD1 (6 bases). CDR3 in amino acids: CASSTNRAHEQFF. CDR3 DNA: TGTGCCAGCAGCACGAACAGGGCCCATGAGCAGTTCTTC.